This T cell receptor beta chain was recorded in a study of identical twins. Per germline, CDR1 SGHTA and CDR2 FQGNSA. The V gene lost 5 bases and the J gene lost 8 bases, with 15 bases spanning the gap. The CDR3 spans 13 residues. From the 5' RACE reads, TCRdb called clonotypes with MiXCR, one entry per CDR3 protein. The table includes a few hundred thousand distinct CDR3 sequences, around 24% detected once. This clonotype was found a few times. This sample also belongs to another study, concerning T cells expressing NK-cell markers.

This TCR was sampled from a young woman in good health. The source material was CD4+ T cells sorted from blood. The chain combines TRBV7-2 with TRBJ1-1; maybe TRBD1 (6 bases). CDR3 nucleotides: TGTGCCAGCAGCGCTACAGGGTACATCGAAGCTTTCTTT. This codes for CASSATGYIEAFF.